Presented here are 30 T cell receptor beta chains from one specimen sequenced in a study of blood T cell repertoires in COVID-19. Using immunoSEQ multiplex PCR, the repertoire was profiled, and TCRdb retains in-frame clones only, with some absent. The sample includes around 260,000 clones, roughly 91% of them seen just once. Material: peripheral blood. All receptors come from a man younger than 45 with acute or convalescent COVID-19.

This clone has just one count. V and J are TRBV7-9 and TRBJ1-2; D ambiguous. Trimming shortened V by 0 bases and J by 7 bases, and 9 bases separated the two germline ends. Germline V gene sequence: CDR1 SEHNR, CDR2 FQNEAQ (reference sequence). The length of the CDR3 is 13 residues. CDR3 DNA sequence: TGTGCCAGCAGCTTAGCAACTGGGCTTGGCTACACCTTC. Protein product: CASSLATGLGYTF.

A note on this clone: A junction end diverges from the germline sequence, so it may reflect a read error. The chain is built from TRBV7-7 and TRBJ1-5; 12 bases align to TRBD1. The germline gives CDR1 SSHAT, CDR2 FNYEAQ (reference sequence). The CDR3 has 19 residues. CDR3 coding DNA: TGTGCTAGCAGCTTCAAGGGGACAGGGGGCAGCCATAGCAATCAGCCCCAGCATTTT. It specifies CASSFKGTGGSHSNQPQHF.

This chain uses TRBV6-5 with TRBJ1-1; D is unclear. Germline V gene data show CDR1 as MNHEY and CDR2 as SVGAGI. Trimming removed 4 bases at V and 5 bases at J, with 17 bases between. The CDR3 sequence is 15 residues long. The CDR3 coding sequence is TGTGCCAGCAGTTCCCCCGGAGAGCTGCGGACTGAAGCTTTCTTT. Translation gives CASSSPGELRTEAFF.

This clone was detected only a few times. The chain employs TRBV7-2 and TRBJ2-7, with a tentative D call TRBD1 (6 bases). The CDR3 has 18 amino acids. V was cut by 1 base and J by 2 bases, with 21 bases left in between. From germline, CDR1 is SGHTA and CDR2 FQGNSA. The CDR3: CASSLGRSRGSGTYEQYF. DNA of the CDR3: TGTGCCAGCAGCTTAGGGCGTAGCAGGGGCAGTGGGACCTACGAGCAGTACTTC.

The rearrangement joins TRBV4-1 to TRBJ2-1; a possible D gene is TRBD1 (7 bases). Germline V gene data show CDR1 as MGHRA and CDR2 as YSYEKL. This CDR3 is 16 amino acids long. V was shortened by 6 bases and J by 8 bases, with 23 bases between the two germline ends. The CDR3 spells CASRPGPGGQLDEQFF. CDR3 coding DNA: TGCGCCAGCAGACCAGGTCCAGGGGGGCAGTTAGATGAGCAGTTCTTC.

The chain carries TRBV2 and TRBJ1-2; D unclear. CDR1 and CDR2 from the germline V gene are SNHLY and FYNNEI. CDR3 length: 13 amino acids. Between the trimmed V and J ends, which lost 3 bases and 5 bases, there was a span of 10 bases. The CDR3 sequence is CASSDFHRYGYTF. The DNA for the CDR3 is TGTGCCAGCAGTGATTTCCACCGGTATGGCTACACCTTC.

The chain joins TRBV12-2 to TRBJ1-4; the table's D call TRBD1 went unverified against the DNA. TRBV12-2 represents a pseudogene. The CDR3 length is 17 residues. The CDR3 nucleotides read TGTGCAAGTCGCTTTGTTGGGGGCCCAGCAACTAATGAAAAACTGTTTTTT. Amino acids: CASRFVGGPATNEKLFF.

This sequence joins TRBV29-1 and TRBJ1-1, with a possible D match to TRBD1 (5 bases). The germline CDR1 and CDR2 sequences are SQVTM and ANQGSEA. This CDR3 comprises 15 residues. V lost 4 bases and J lost 3, with 18 bases in between. The CDR3 region is CSVVRDGDWDTEAFF. DNA of the CDR3: TGCAGCGTTGTGCGGGACGGGGACTGGGACACTGAAGCTTTCTTT.

The chain recombines TRBV6-2 or TRBV6-3 with TRBJ2-4, with D possibly being TRBD1 (5 bases). Trimming left V 2 bases short and J 3 bases short, with 14 bases between. The CDR3 runs 16 residues. Germline assignment: CDR1 MNHEY and CDR2 SVGEGT. The DNA of the CDR3 is TGTGCCAGCAGTTACCAGGGTCGTGAAGGCAAAAACATTCAGTACTTC. Protein sequence: CASSYQGREGKNIQYF.

The rearrangement uses TRBV24-1 and TRBJ2-3; TRBD2 aligns across 9 bases. This CDR3 contains 14 residues. V shed 9 bases, J shed 3 bases, and the junction held 6 bases outside the gene matches. The germline gives CDR1 KGHDR, CDR2 SFDVKD. The CDR3 spells CATSVAGVTDTQYF. The CDR3 nucleotides are TGTGCCACCTCCGTAGCGGGAGTGACAGATACGCAGTATTTT.

The rearrangement joins TRBV7-8 to TRBJ1-6; D may be TRBD1 (5 bases). This CDR3 has 15 amino acids. V was cut by 0 bases and J by 9 bases, with 12 bases left in between. Germline loops: CDR1 SGHVS, CDR2 FQNEAQ. In nucleotides, the CDR3 is TGTGCCAGCAGCTTAGCGCACAGGAGTGGTTCACCCCTCCACTTT. Translation gives CASSLAHRSGSPLHF.

The rearrangement uses TRBV5-5 and TRBJ1-1; D is undetermined. Per the germline V gene, CDR1 is SGHKS and CDR2 is YYEKEE (reference sequence). Trimming cost V 4 bases and J 1 base, with 8 bases left between them. This CDR3 region has 13 residues. The CDR3 bases are TGTGCCAGCAGCCGGCAGGCGAACACTGAAGCTTTCTTT. Its protein product is CASSRQANTEAFF.

This clone appeared once. The chain uses TRBV7-3 and TRBJ2-1; 8 bases are a match to TRBD1. The CDR3 is 15 residues long. Germline CDR1 and CDR2: SGHTA and FQGTGA. V gave up 6 bases and J gave up 7 bases; unmatched junction bases: 11. CDR3 in DNA: TGTGCCAGCAGTCTACAGGGGGGCGTGGGAAATGAGCAGTTCTTC. Its translation: CASSLQGGVGNEQFF.

J is TRBJ1-1 and V is TRBV2; 8 positions match TRBD1. The CDR3 is 13 amino acids. Germline values: CDR1 SNHLY, CDR2 FYNNEI. With 3 bases clipped from V and 11 bases from J, the junction kept 8 bases outside the gene matches. The CDR3 loop reads CASSERTGFVAFF. CDR3 sequence (DNA): TGTGCCAGCAGTGAGCGGACAGGGTTCGTTGCTTTCTTT.

The gene calls are TRBV21-1 and TRBJ2-1; TRBD1 is the table's D call and was not checked against the DNA. TRBV21-1 is shown as a pseudogene. The CDR3 loop spans 14 amino acids. CDR3: CASSTGTGYNEQFF. The CDR3 bases are TGTGCCAGCAGCACCGGGACAGGGTACAATGAGCAGTTCTTC.

The rearrangement links TRBV12-3 or TRBV12-4 to TRBJ2-3; no reliable D call. This CDR3 has 10 amino acids. Trimming pared 8 bases from V and 7 bases from J, leaving 7 bases between. The CDR3 is CASALHTQYF. In DNA form, the CDR3 reads TGTGCCAGCGCGTTACATACGCAGTATTTT.

The chain uses TRBV19 and TRBJ2-5; TRBD1 matches at 7 bases. The CDR3 contains 13 residues. V lost 5 bases and J lost 5; bases outside the gene matches: 5. The V gene's germline CDR1 is LNHDA and CDR2 SQIVND (reference sequence). For the CDR3, the DNA is TGTGCCAGTAGTTTCGGACAGGAGGAGACCCAGTACTTC. Amino acid sequence: CASSFGQEETQYF.

This chain joins TRBV7-9 and TRBJ1-2; the D is unclear. Trimming cost V 1 base and J 6 bases, with 18 bases left between them. Per the germline V gene, CDR1 is SEHNR and CDR2 is FQNEAQ (reference sequence). There are 16 residues in the CDR3. The CDR3 DNA follows: TGTGCCAGCAGCTTAGATTCCCCACTTTTCGTCCATGGCTACACCTTC. This codes for CASSLDSPLFVHGYTF.

The genes are TRBV6-2 or TRBV6-3 and TRBJ1-2; D uncertain. The CDR3 contains 13 residues. Trimming pared 0 bases from V and 6 bases from J, leaving 8 bases between. Germline CDR1 reads MNHEY; CDR2 reads SVGEGT. The CDR3 reads CASSYSEGHGYTF. The CDR3 region has the DNA TGTGCCAGCAGTTACTCGGAGGGTCATGGCTACACCTTC.

The chain links TRBV5-1 to TRBJ2-1, with D tentatively TRBD1 (6 bases). Germline CDR1 SGHRS, CDR2 YFSETQ. The V end was cut by 0 bases, the J end by 3 bases, with 13 bases between. CDR3 length: 16 amino acids. As DNA, the CDR3 is TGCGCCAGCAGCTTGGGTACCAGGGGAAGCTACAATGAGCAGTTCTTC. Amino acid sequence: CASSLGTRGSYNEQFF.

Written as DNA, the CDR3 is TGTGCCAGCTCACAAACAGGAGACGAGCAGTACTTC. It is translated as CASSQTGDEQYF. J is TRBJ2-7 and V is TRBV18, with TRBD1 as a possible D gene (5 bases). Trimming took off 4 bases at V and 5 bases at J, with 9 bases between the two ends. Looked up from germline, CDR1 is KGHSH and CDR2 is LQKENI. The CDR3 extends over 12 amino acids.

This sequence joins TRBV5-1 and TRBJ2-3; D uncertain. Trimming removed 3 bases from V and 2 bases from J, with 13 bases in between. This CDR3 spans 15 amino acids. In germline, CDR1 is SGHRS, CDR2 YFSETQ. The CDR3 DNA follows: TGCGCCAGCAGCTCTTGGCAGGAAAACACAGATACGCAGTATTTT. This encodes CASSSWQENTDTQYF.

The CDR3 protein is CSVVLAGGELFF. DNA for the CDR3: TGCAGCGTTGTCCTAGCGGGCGGGGAGCTGTTTTTT. The rearrangement joins TRBV29-1 to TRBJ2-2; 8 positions match TRBD2. V lost 4 bases and J lost 7; bases outside the gene matches: 2. The CDR3 contains 12 residues. Germline V gene lookup returns CDR1 SQVTM and CDR2 ANQGSEA.

The gene calls are TRBV13 and TRBJ2-7; TRBD2 aligns across 12 bases. The V gene end was trimmed by 6 bases and the J gene end by 9 bases; junction bases not matched to a gene: 9. Germline lookup yields CDR1 PRHDT and CDR2 FYEKMQ (reference sequence). This CDR3 is 14 amino acids long. The CDR3 DNA is TGTGCCAGCAGTCAAACTAGCGGGGGGATGGGGCAGTACTTC. Amino acids: CASSQTSGGMGQYF. The full variable domain, rest sourced from reference TRBV13 and TRBJ2-7, is AAGVIQSPRHLIKEKRETATLKCYPIPRHDTVYWYQQGPGQDPQFLISFYEKMQSDKGSIPDRFSAQQFSDYHSELNMSSLELGDSALYFCASSQTSGGMGQYFGPGTRLTVT.

The CDR3 sequence is CASRGTFEAFF. CDR3 nucleotides: TGTGCCAGCAGAGGGACATTTGAAGCTTTCTTT. The gene calls are TRBV28 and TRBJ1-1, with D maybe TRBD1 (6 bases). The CDR3 extends over 11 amino acids. Germline lookup yields CDR1 MDHEN and CDR2 SYDVKM. V dropped 6 bases and J dropped 7 bases, with 9 bases sitting between them.

Only one count was recorded for this clone. The V gene is TRBV19, the J gene TRBJ1-6; TRBD1 matches 9 bases. The V segment lost 5 bases and the J segment 9 bases; nucleotides outside the gene matches: 5. Germline V CDR1 and CDR2: LNHDA, SQIVND (reference sequence). There are 14 residues in the CDR3. CDR3 nucleotide sequence: TGTGCCAGTAGTCCCGGGACAGGGAGTTCACCCCTCCACTTT. Amino acid sequence: CASSPGTGSSPLHF.

This clone showed up just once. The chain joins TRBV6-6 to TRBJ2-5; a possible D gene is TRBD2 (6 bases). The germline V and J ends were trimmed by 6 bases and 7 bases, with 15 bases remaining between them. This CDR3 contains 13 residues. CDR1 MNHNY and CDR2 SVGAGI come from the germline V gene (reference sequence). In DNA, the CDR3 is TGTGCCAGCAGCCTCGGGGAGGAAAGGACCCAGTACTTC. Its protein product is CASSLGEERTQYF.

V is TRBV7-6 and J is TRBJ2-1; 12 bases align to TRBD2. Germline CDR1 is SGHVS and CDR2 is FNYEAQ. The length of the CDR3 is 16 residues. V was clipped by 3 bases and J by 6 bases; unmatched bases: 6. CDR3 DNA sequence: TGTGCCAGCAGCTTCCTAGCGGGAGGGCCGGGCAATGAGCAGTTCTTC. Amino acid sequence: CASSFLAGGPGNEQFF.

The J gene is TRBJ1-2, the V gene TRBV18, with a possible D match to TRBD1 (6 bases). From germline, CDR1 is KGHSH and CDR2 LQKENI. The V and J ends lost 5 bases and 12 bases respectively, with 19 bases between them. This CDR3 comprises 13 residues. CDR3 in amino acids: CASSSQNRVMDTF. The CDR3 DNA follows: TGTGCCAGCTCATCACAGAACAGGGTAATGGACACCTTC.

The CDR3 coding sequence is TGCGCCAGCAGTACTAGCGGGGGTTCACATGATACGCAGTATTTT. Its protein is CASSTSGGSHDTQYF. This chain joins TRBV10-1 and TRBJ2-3; 11 positions match TRBD2. In germline, CDR1 is WNHNN, CDR2 SYGVQD (reference sequence). V was clipped by 5 bases and J by 6 bases; unmatched bases: 7. The CDR3 totals 15 residues.